The TCR beta chain under discussion was sequenced for a study of blood T cell repertoires in COVID-19. This table comes from immunoSEQ multiplex PCR, and its TCRdb copy is limited to in-frame clones, with some not included. The repertoire holds roughly 54,000 clones, with around 90% as singletons. V lost 3 bases to trimming and J lost 7 bases; unmatched junction nucleotides: 11. From germline, CDR1 is SGHTA and CDR2 FQGTGA. This CDR3 is built from 16 residues. This TCR was sampled from an older woman with active or convalescent COVID-19. J is TRBJ2-1 and V is TRBV7-3; TRBD1 matches 8 bases. Sequenced material: peripheral blood. The CDR3 protein is CASSLPGQAAFNEQFF. The CDR3 nucleotides read TGTGCCAGCAGCTTGCCGGGACAGGCAGCGTTTAATGAGCAGTTCTTC.